Each of the 29 T cell receptor beta chains below was sequenced from the same sample in a study of beta chain features in type 1 diabetes. Notes on the study in general: Among patients with Type 1 diabetes, TCRB CDR3s were moderately but significantly shorter in every one of the four CD4+ subsets.

No cognate antigen is known for these TCRs. Expressed TCRB transcripts got sequenced, as all isolated RNA was reverse transcribed. The method was immunoSEQ multiplex PCR; TCRdb's version includes in-frame clones alone and lacks a portion of them. The sample has 100,000 to 150,000 clones; approximately 10% are singletons. The sample was central memory CD4+ T cells from blood. These receptors all stem from a man aged 30-40 years with type 1 diabetes.

The gene calls are TRBV19 and TRBJ2-3; 12 nucleotides match TRBD1. The CDR3 spans 14 residues. The germline gives CDR1 LNHDA, CDR2 SQIVND (reference sequence). The CDR3 region is CVTIRDRGRFGTYF. For the CDR3, the DNA is TGTGTCACCATCCGGGACAGGGGGCGATTCGGTACGTATTTT.

This clone showed up just a few times. The rearrangement links TRBV30 to TRBJ1-2, with a weak D call TRBD1 (6 bases). The germline CDR1 and CDR2 sequences are GTSNPN and SVGIG (reference sequence). This CDR3 is built from 13 residues. Deletions cut 2 bases from V and 7 bases from J, with 14 bases between. Here the CDR3 reads CAWSPTGQLGYTF. The CDR3 nucleotides are TGTGCCTGGAGTCCCACAGGACAGCTTGGCTACACCTTC.

This clone was seen more than once but under ten times. The chain has TRBV7-2 and TRBJ2-5; D is unclear. The V gene's germline CDR1 is SGHTA and CDR2 FQGNSA. Trimming removed 5 bases from V and 0 bases from J, with 4 bases in between. This CDR3 has 12 residues. The CDR3 reads CASSQYQETQYF. The CDR3 DNA is TGTGCCAGCAGCCAGTACCAAGAGACCCAGTACTTC.

The genes are TRBV6-5 and TRBJ1-6; D may be TRBD1 (6 bases). The CDR3 runs to 15 residues. The V end was cut by 6 bases, the J end by 7 bases, with 16 bases between. Germline CDR1 reads MNHEY; CDR2 reads SVGAGI. DNA of the CDR3: TGTGCCAGCAGACCGGCGACTACAGGGAATTCACCCCTCCACTTT. Residues: CASRPATTGNSPLHF.

The chain uses TRBV19 and TRBJ1-5, with D perhaps matching TRBD1 (6 bases). Germline-derived CDR1 and CDR2 are LNHDA and SQIVND (reference sequence). V was clipped by 9 bases and J by 5 bases, with 17 bases between them. The length of the CDR3 is 14 residues. The CDR3 sequence is CASRLQGWDQPQHF. The CDR3 nucleotides read TGTGCCAGCCGATTACAGGGCTGGGATCAGCCCCAGCATTTT.

This clone appeared a few times. This rearrangement joins TRBV5-4 to TRBJ2-2; 7 positions agree with TRBD1. The germline V gene has CDR1 SGHNT and CDR2 YYREEE (reference sequence). The ends lost 4 bases at V and 4 bases at J; junction bases unmatched: 7. CDR3 size: 15 residues. The CDR3 nucleotides read TGTGCCAGCAGCCCGAGACAGGGACCCACCGGGGAGCTGTTTTTT. Its translation is CASSPRQGPTGELFF.

This clone came up a few times. The chain is built from TRBV14 and TRBJ2-5; 10 bases are shared with TRBD2. The CDR3 is made up of 15 amino acids. The germline V gene encodes CDR1 SGHDN and CDR2 FVKESK. Germline trimming cut 2 bases from V and 4 bases from J; bases unmatched to any gene: 4. This CDR3 reads CASSQLAGEIETQYF. The CDR3, as DNA: TGTGCCAGCAGCCAACTAGCGGGGGAGATAGAGACCCAGTACTTC.

The rearrangement links TRBV4-3 to TRBJ2-2, with D maybe TRBD1 (6 bases). Deletions cut 5 bases from V and 2 bases from J, with 12 bases between. The CDR3 runs 15 residues. CDR1 is LGHNA and CDR2 is YSLEER in the germline V gene. The CDR3 here is CASSRTDLNTGELFF. In DNA form, the CDR3 reads TGCGCCAGCAGCAGGACAGACCTAAACACCGGGGAGCTGTTTTTT.

This clone was recorded at least ten times. The rearrangement joins TRBV5-1 to TRBJ2-1; 8 bases are a match to TRBD2. Germline CDR1 and CDR2: SGHRS and YFSETQ. This CDR3 contains 14 residues. V lost 4 bases, J lost 10 bases, and 10 bases stayed unmatched. The CDR3 sequence is CASSPGTRYDEQFF. DNA of the CDR3: TGCGCCAGCAGCCCGGGGACTAGGTACGACGAGCAGTTCTTC.

The rearrangement uses TRBV6-1 and TRBJ1-5, with TRBD1 as a possible D gene (6 bases). The germline gives CDR1 MNHNS, CDR2 SASEGT. The CDR3 consists of 13 residues. V was shortened by 9 bases and J by 1 base, with 10 bases between the two germline ends. Written as DNA, the CDR3 is TGTGCCAGTGGGGGCACGAGCAATCAGCCCCAGCATTTT. Protein product: CASGGTSNQPQHF.

This clone occurred a few times. The chain employs TRBV25-1 and TRBJ2-2; 7 nucleotides agree with TRBD2. CDR1 is MGHDK, CDR2 SYGVNS, per germline. The CDR3 is 15 amino acids. V was pared by 4 bases and J by 7 bases, with 9 bases of the junction left unmatched. Written as DNA, the CDR3 is TGTGCCAGCAGTGCTGCGACTAGCATAGTCGGGGAGCTGTTTTTT. Protein product: CASSAATSIVGELFF. The entire variable domain, with the rest obtained from reference TRBV25-1 and TRBJ2-2, is as follows: EADIYQTPRYLVIGTGKKITLECSQTMGHDKMYWYQQDPGMELHLIHYSYGVNSTEKGDLSSESTVSRIRTEHFPLTLESARPSHTSQYLCASSAATSIVGELFFGEGSRLTVL.

The rearrangement links TRBV6-6 to TRBJ2-7, with D tentatively TRBD2 (5 bases). V was pared by 4 bases and J by 2 bases, with 9 bases between. The CDR3 spans 13 residues. Germline-derived CDR1 and CDR2 are MNHNY and SVGAGI (reference sequence). DNA for the CDR3: TGTGCCAGCAGTTTCGGGAATACCTACGAGCAGTACTTC. This gives the protein CASSFGNTYEQYF.

This clone came up a few times. This chain uses TRBV5-4 with TRBJ2-3, with TRBD2 identical over 8 bases. The V gene's germline CDR1 is SGHNT and CDR2 YYREEE (reference sequence). The CDR3 totals 17 residues. V shed 4 bases and J 0 bases; nucleotides not matched to a gene: 10. The CDR3 here is CASSQSVSGASTDTQYF. CDR3 sequence (DNA): TGTGCCAGCAGCCAGAGCGTTAGCGGGGCGAGCACAGATACGCAGTATTTT.

This clone was picked up a small number of times. The V call is TRBV9, the J call TRBJ2-7; 8 nucleotides align to TRBD1. The CDR3 runs 14 residues. The V gene end was trimmed by 3 bases and the J gene end by 5 bases; junction bases not matched to a gene: 7. Germline CDR1 SGDLS, CDR2 YYNGEE. The CDR3 reads CASSARTGLDEQYF. The CDR3 DNA sequence: TGTGCCAGCAGCGCCAGGACAGGGCTCGACGAGCAGTACTTC.

This clone came up a few times. This chain links TRBV18 with TRBJ2-5; 12 positions match TRBD1. V lost 1 base to trimming and J lost 7 bases; unmatched junction nucleotides: 10. Germline V gene data show CDR1 as KGHSH and CDR2 as LQKENI. The length of the CDR3 is 17 residues. CDR3 bases: TGTGCCAGCTCACCACTACCCGGGACAGGGGGCTTGGTGACCCAGTACTTC. Amino acid sequence: CASSPLPGTGGLVTQYF.

The V call is TRBV4-2, the J call TRBJ2-6, with TRBD1 matching over 10 bases. V was clipped by 3 bases and J by 1 base; unmatched bases: 6. Germline CDR1 reads LGHNA; CDR2 reads YNFKEQ. The CDR3 sequence is 18 residues long. The CDR3 region is CASSQAGTGVSGANVLTF. The CDR3 DNA sequence: TGTGCCAGCAGCCAGGCCGGGACAGGGGTTTCTGGGGCCAACGTCCTGACTTTC.

The chain is built from TRBV19 and TRBJ2-1, with TRBD2 matching 7 bases. Germline values: CDR1 LNHDA, CDR2 SQIVND (reference sequence). The CDR3 sequence is 15 residues long. V lost 5 bases to trimming and J lost 0 bases; unmatched junction nucleotides: 4. CDR3 DNA: TGTGCCAGTAGTCAACTAGCGCTCTCCTACAATGAGCAGTTCTTC. Residues: CASSQLALSYNEQFF.

This clone was counted ten times or more. The V call is TRBV13, the J call TRBJ2-5, with D possibly TRBD2 on 5 matching bases. V was pared by 0 bases and J by 5 bases, with 13 bases between. In germline, CDR1 is PRHDT, CDR2 FYEKMQ (reference sequence). The length of the CDR3 is 15 residues. CDR3 nucleotides: TGTGCCAGCAGCTTAGGCGGGGTTCAACTTGAGACCCAGTACTTC. Translation: CASSLGGVQLETQYF.

V and J are TRBV4-2 and TRBJ1-2; D might be TRBD1 (6 bases). This CDR3 spans 13 amino acids. Trimming stripped 2 bases from V and 5 bases from J, with 9 bases between. Germline V lookup: CDR1 LGHNA, CDR2 YNFKEQ. CDR3: CASSQTGRYGYTF. The DNA of the CDR3 is TGTGCCAGCAGCCAAACAGGGAGATATGGCTACACCTTC.

This clone has only a few counts. This chain joins TRBV18 and TRBJ1-5; D gene uncertain. The V gene lost 6 bases and the J gene lost 7 bases, with 13 bases spanning the gap. CDR1 is KGHSH, CDR2 LQKENI, per germline. This CDR3 region has 13 residues. CDR3 coding DNA: TGTGCCAGCTCCAGCGGTTCTGAACAGCCCCAGCATTTT. Its translation is CASSSGSEQPQHF.

CDR3 coding DNA: TGTGCCAGCAGCTTATCTCGAGATACGCAGTATTTT. Translation: CASSLSRDTQYF. V gene TRBV7-2 combines with J gene TRBJ2-3; D ambiguous. V lost 2 bases, J lost 5 bases, and 5 bases lay in between. Germline CDR1 is SGHTA and CDR2 is FQGNSA. The CDR3 has 12 residues.

J is TRBJ2-3 and V is TRBV28; D may be TRBD1 (6 bases). Per germline, CDR1 MDHEN and CDR2 SYDVKM. Between the trimmed V and J ends, which lost 6 bases and 2 bases, there was a span of 15 bases. The CDR3 runs to 15 residues. The CDR3 loop reads CASSSGAANTDTQYF. CDR3 coding DNA: TGTGCCAGCAGCTCAGGGGCCGCAAACACAGATACGCAGTATTTT.

This chain uses TRBV25-1 with TRBJ2-7; a possible D gene is TRBD1 (6 bases). The CDR3 consists of 16 residues. Germline-derived CDR1 and CDR2 are MGHDK and SYGVNS. The V end was cut by 2 bases, the J end by 2 bases, with 16 bases between. CDR3 region: CASSEAARTGPYEQYF. The DNA for the CDR3 is TGTGCCAGCAGTGAAGCGGCCCGAACAGGGCCCTACGAGCAGTACTTC.

The chain uses TRBV2 and TRBJ1-2; weak D call: TRBD1 (6 bases). The CDR3 loop spans 14 amino acids. Trimming cost V 7 bases and J 8 bases, with 20 bases left between them. The germline gives CDR1 SNHLY, CDR2 FYNNEI. The CDR3: CASKLDRQLRGYTF. CDR3 DNA: TGTGCCAGCAAACTGGACAGACAGTTAAGAGGCTACACCTTC.

This clone has more than one count but fewer than ten. Other DNA sequences in this sample translate to the same CDR3. The V and J genes are TRBV18 and TRBJ1-1; the D is unclear. The CDR3 totals 14 residues. CDR1 and CDR2 (germline): KGHSH, LQKENI. V was pared by 1 base and J by 1 base, with 7 bases between. Written as DNA, the CDR3 is TGTGCCAGCTCACCACTCCGACAGAACACTGAAGCTTTCTTT. Its protein is CASSPLRQNTEAFF.

In its sample, this clone was seen a few times. The genes are TRBV18 and TRBJ1-6; 8 bases fit TRBD1. Trimming at V came to 6 bases and at J to 9 bases, leaving 7 bases not matched to a gene. This CDR3 comprises 14 residues. Germline assignment: CDR1 KGHSH and CDR2 LQKENI. The chain's CDR3 is CASSLQGVGSPLHF. DNA for the CDR3: TGTGCCAGCTCGCTACAGGGGGTCGGTTCACCCCTCCACTTT.

V is TRBV7-9 and J is TRBJ2-5; 7 bases map to TRBD1. This CDR3 contains 13 residues. The V and J ends lost 5 bases and 4 bases, in that order; junction bases with no gene match: 4. Germline V gene data show CDR1 as SEHNR and CDR2 as FQNEAQ (reference sequence). The CDR3 here is CASSRRQGETQYF. The CDR3 DNA is TGTGCCAGCAGCCGGAGACAGGGAGAGACCCAGTACTTC.

This clone was picked up a small number of times. CDR3 sequence (DNA): TGTGCCAGCAGCTGGGGGGTGGGGCAAGAAGAAGCTTTCTTT. It is translated as CASSWGVGQEEAFF. V is TRBV7-2 and J is TRBJ1-1; perhaps TRBD1 as D (5 bases). The CDR3 contains 14 residues. Germline CDR1 is SGHTA and CDR2 is FQGNSA. V shed 4 bases and J shed 8 bases, with 17 bases lying between them. Complete variable domain (other parts from reference TRBV7-2 and TRBJ1-1): GAGVSQSPSNKVTEKGKDVELRCDPISGHTALYWYRQSLGQGLEFLIYFQGNSAPDKSGLPSDRFSAERTGGSVSTLTIQRTQQEDSAVYLCASSWGVGQEEAFFGQGTRLTVV.

This clone was picked up a small number of times. The J gene is TRBJ1-2, the V gene TRBV6-1; D might be TRBD1 (5 bases). Germline lookup yields CDR1 MNHNS and CDR2 SASEGT. Trimming pared 1 base from V and 4 bases from J, leaving 10 bases between. This CDR3 is built from 14 residues. The CDR3 here is CASSEDRKFYGYTF. The CDR3 DNA is TGTGCCAGCAGTGAAGACAGGAAATTCTATGGCTACACCTTC.